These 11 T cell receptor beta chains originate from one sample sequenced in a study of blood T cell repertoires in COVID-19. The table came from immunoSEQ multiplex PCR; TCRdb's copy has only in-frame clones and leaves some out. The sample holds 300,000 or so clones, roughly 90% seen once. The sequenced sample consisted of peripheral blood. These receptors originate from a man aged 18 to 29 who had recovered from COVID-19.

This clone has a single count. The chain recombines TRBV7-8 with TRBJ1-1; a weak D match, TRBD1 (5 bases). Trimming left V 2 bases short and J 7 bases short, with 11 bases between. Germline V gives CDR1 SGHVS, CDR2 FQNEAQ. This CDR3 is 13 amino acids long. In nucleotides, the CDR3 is TGTGCCAGCAGCTTATTAAGGGGCAGTGAAGCTTTCTTT. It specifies CASSLLRGSEAFF.

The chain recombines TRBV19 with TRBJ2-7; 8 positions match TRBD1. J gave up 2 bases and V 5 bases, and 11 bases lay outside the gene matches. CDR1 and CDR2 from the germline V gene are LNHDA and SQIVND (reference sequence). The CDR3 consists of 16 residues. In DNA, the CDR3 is TGTGCCAGTAGTCCCCTCTTGACAGGGGTCGCCTACGAGCAGTACTTC. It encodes CASSPLLTGVAYEQYF.

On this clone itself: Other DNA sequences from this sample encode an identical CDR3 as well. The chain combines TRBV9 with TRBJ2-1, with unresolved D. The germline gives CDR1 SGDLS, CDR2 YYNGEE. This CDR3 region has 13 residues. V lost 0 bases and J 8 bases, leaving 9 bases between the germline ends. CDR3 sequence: CASSVGSGDEQFF. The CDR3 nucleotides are TGTGCCAGCAGCGTAGGCTCAGGCGATGAGCAGTTCTTC.

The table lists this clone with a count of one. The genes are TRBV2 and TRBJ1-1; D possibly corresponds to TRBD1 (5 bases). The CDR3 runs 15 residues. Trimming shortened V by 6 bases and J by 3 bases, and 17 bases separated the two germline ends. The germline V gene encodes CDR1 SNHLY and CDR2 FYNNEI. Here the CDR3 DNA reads TGTGCCAGCAGGGCCTGGGGGGTTGGGGACACTGAAGCTTTCTTT. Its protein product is CASRAWGVGDTEAFF.

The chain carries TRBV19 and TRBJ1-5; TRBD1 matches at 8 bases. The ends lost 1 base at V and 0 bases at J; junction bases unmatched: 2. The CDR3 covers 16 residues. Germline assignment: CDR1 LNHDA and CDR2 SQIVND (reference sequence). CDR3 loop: CASSIGDRGSNQPQHF. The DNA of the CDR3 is TGTGCCAGTAGTATAGGAGACAGGGGTAGCAATCAGCCCCAGCATTTT.

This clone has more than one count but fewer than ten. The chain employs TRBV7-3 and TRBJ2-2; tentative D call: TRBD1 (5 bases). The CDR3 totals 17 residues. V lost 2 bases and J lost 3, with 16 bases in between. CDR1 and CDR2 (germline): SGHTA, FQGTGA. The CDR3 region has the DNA TGTGCCAGCAGCTTATCCAGACAGCACGGAGACACCGGGGAGCTGTTTTTT. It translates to CASSLSRQHGDTGELFF.

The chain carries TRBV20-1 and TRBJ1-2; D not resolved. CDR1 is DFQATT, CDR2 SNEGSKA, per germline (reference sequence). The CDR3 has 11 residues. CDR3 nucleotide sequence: TGCATTCGAGGAGATAACTATGGCTACACCTTC. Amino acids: CIRGDNYGYTF.

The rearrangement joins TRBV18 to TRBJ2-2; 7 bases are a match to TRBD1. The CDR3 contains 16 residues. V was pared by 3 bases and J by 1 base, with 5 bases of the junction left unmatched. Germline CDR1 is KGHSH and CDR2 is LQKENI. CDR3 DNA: TGTGCCAGCTCACCCATGGGACAGTGGAACACCGGGGAGCTGTTTTTT. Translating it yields CASSPMGQWNTGELFF.

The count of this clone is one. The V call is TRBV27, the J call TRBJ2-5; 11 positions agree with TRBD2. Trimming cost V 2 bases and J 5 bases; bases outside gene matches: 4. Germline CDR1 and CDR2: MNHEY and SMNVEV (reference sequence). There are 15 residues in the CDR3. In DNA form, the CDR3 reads TGTGCCAGCAGTTTACTAGCGGGAGGAAGGGAGACCCAGTACTTC. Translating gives CASSLLAGGRETQYF.

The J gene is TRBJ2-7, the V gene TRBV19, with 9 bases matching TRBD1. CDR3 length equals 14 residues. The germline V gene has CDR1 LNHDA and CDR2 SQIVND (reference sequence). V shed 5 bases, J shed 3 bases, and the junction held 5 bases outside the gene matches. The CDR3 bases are TGTGCCAGTAGTGCGACAGGGGGAAGCTACGAGCAGTACTTC. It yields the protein CASSATGGSYEQYF.

The CDR3 protein is CASSQGGGSGSDNEQFF. The CDR3 DNA is TGCGCCAGCAGCCAAGGGGGCGGAAGCGGGAGCGACAATGAGCAGTTCTTC. The chain carries TRBV4-1 and TRBJ2-1; TRBD2 matches at 8 bases. The CDR3 covers 17 residues. The V gene end was trimmed by 1 base and the J gene end by 5 bases; junction bases not matched to a gene: 10. The germline gives CDR1 MGHRA, CDR2 YSYEKL.